This entry features one T cell receptor (beta chain) sequence. What it binds is not known. The sample originates from a study of cytomegalovirus exposure and HLA in healthy donors. About the study: From HLA-typed donors, an early data release held roughly 80 million unique TCRs.

Use of 60 Vbeta and 13 Jbeta primers characterized the PCR. TCRdb's table, derived via immunoSEQ multiplex PCR, lists solely in-frame clones and lacks some. The sample includes about 67,000 clones, roughly 78% of them seen just once. Unmatched junction bases numbered 5, after V lost 5 bases and J lost 3 bases. The CDR3 consists of 14 residues. Per germline, CDR1 SGHTS and CDR2 YDEGEE. General study findings and limits: The study labeled under 200 TCR beta chains cytomegalovirus-associated.

This receptor was taken from a man aged 40-49 years in good health and CMV-seronegative. Source material: PBMCs. The rearrangement uses TRBV5-8 and TRBJ2-7; 10 positions match TRBD1. CDR3: CASRSDRGDYEQYF. In DNA form, the CDR3 reads TGTGCCAGCAGATCGGACAGGGGGGACTACGAGCAGTACTTC. Variable domain in full (rest from reference TRBV5-8 and TRBJ2-7): EAGVTQSPTHLIKTRGQQATLRCSPISGHTSVYWYQQALGLGLQFLLWYDEGEERNRGNFPPRFSGRQFPNYSSELNVNALELEDSALYLCASRSDRGDYEQYFGPGTRLTVT.